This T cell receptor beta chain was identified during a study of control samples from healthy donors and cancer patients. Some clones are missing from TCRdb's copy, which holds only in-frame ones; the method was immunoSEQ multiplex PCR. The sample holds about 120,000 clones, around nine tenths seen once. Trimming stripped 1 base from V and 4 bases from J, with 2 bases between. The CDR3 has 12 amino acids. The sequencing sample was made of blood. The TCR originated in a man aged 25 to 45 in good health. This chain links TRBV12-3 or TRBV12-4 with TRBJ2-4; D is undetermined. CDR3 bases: TGTGCCAGCAGTTTAGAGAAAAACATTCAGTACTTC. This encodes CASSLEKNIQYF.